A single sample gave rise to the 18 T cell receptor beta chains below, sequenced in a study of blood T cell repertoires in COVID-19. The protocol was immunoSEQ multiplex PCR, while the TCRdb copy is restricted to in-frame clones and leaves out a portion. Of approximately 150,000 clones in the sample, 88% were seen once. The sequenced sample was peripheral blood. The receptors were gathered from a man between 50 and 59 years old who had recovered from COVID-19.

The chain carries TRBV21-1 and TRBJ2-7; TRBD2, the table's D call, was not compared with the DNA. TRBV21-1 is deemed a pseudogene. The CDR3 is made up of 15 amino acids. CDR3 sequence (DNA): TGTGCCAGCAGCAAAGGGGGGACTAGGGCCTTCGAGCAGTACTTC. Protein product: CASSKGGTRAFEQYF.

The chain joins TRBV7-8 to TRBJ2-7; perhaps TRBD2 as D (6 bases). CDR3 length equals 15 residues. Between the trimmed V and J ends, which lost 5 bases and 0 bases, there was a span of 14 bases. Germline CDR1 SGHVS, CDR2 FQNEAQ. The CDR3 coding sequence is TGTGCCAGCAGCCCGGGGGAGCGGATCTCCTACGAGCAGTACTTC. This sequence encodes CASSPGERISYEQYF.

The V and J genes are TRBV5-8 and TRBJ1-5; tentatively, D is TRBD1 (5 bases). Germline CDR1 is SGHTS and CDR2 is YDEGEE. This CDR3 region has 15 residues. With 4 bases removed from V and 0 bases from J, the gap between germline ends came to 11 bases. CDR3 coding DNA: TGTGCCAGCAGCCCGAGACAGCCTAGCAATCAGCCCCAGCATTTT. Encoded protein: CASSPRQPSNQPQHF. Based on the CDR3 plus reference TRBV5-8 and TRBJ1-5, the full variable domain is EAGVTQSPTHLIKTRGQQATLRCSPISGHTSVYWYQQALGLGLQFLLWYDEGEERNRGNFPPRFSGRQFPNYSSELNVNALELEDSALYLCASSPRQPSNQPQHFGDGTRLSIL.

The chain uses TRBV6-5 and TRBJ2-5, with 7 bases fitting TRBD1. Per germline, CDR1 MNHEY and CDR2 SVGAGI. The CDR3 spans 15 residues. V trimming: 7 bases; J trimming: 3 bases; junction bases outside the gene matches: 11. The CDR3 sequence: CASKQPGQNKETQYF. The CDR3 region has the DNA TGTGCCAGCAAACAACCGGGACAGAATAAAGAGACCCAGTACTTC.

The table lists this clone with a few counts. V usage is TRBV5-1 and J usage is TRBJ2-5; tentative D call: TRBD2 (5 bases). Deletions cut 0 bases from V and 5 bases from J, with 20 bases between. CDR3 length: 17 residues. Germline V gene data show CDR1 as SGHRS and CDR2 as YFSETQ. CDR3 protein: CASSLGFRSPREETQYF. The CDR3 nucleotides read TGCGCCAGCAGCTTGGGGTTCCGGTCGCCTAGGGAGGAGACCCAGTACTTC.

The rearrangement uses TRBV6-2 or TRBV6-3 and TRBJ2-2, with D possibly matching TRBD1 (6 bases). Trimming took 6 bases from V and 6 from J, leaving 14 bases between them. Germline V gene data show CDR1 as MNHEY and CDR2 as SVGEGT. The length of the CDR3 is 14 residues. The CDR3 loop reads CASSLKGEAGELFF. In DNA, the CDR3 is TGTGCCAGCAGCCTGAAGGGGGAAGCCGGGGAGCTGTTTTTT.

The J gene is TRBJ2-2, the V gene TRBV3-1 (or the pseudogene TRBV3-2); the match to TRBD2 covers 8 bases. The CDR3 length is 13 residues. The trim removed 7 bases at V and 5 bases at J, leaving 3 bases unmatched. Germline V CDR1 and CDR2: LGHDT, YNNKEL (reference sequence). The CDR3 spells CASMERETGELFF. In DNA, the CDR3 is TGTGCCAGCATGGAGCGGGAGACCGGGGAGCTGTTTTTT.

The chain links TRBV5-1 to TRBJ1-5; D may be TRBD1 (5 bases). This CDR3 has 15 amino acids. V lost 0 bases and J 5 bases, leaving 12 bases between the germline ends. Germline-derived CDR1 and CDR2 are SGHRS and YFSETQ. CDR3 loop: CASSLGGLIDQPQHF. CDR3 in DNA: TGCGCCAGCAGCTTGGGGGGACTGATCGATCAGCCCCAGCATTTT.

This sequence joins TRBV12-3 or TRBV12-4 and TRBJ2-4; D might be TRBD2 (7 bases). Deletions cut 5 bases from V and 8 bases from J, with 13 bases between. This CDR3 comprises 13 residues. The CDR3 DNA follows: TGTGCCAGCAGTCTAACAGGGAGGGACATTCAGTACTTC. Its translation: CASSLTGRDIQYF.

The CDR3 DNA reads as TGTGCCAGCTCACCACCAGGGAGGAGCAATTCACCCCTCCACTTT. Protein product: CASSPPGRSNSPLHF. The chain combines TRBV18 with TRBJ1-6, with D hard to call. The germline gives CDR1 KGHSH, CDR2 LQKENI. The length of the CDR3 is 15 residues. V lost 0 bases, J lost 7 bases, and 10 bases lay in between.

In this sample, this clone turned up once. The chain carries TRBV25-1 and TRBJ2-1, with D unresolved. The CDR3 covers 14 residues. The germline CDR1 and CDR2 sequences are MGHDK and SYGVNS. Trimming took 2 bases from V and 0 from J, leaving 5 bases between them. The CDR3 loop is CASSEPSSYNEQFF. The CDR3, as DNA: TGTGCCAGCAGTGAACCCAGCTCCTACAATGAGCAGTTCTTC.

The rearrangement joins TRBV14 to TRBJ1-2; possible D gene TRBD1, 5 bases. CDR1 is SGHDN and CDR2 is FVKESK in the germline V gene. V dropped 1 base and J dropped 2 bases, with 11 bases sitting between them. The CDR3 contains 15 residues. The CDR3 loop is CASSQGPSGNYGYTF. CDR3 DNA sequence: TGTGCCAGCAGCCAAGGTCCCTCAGGGAACTATGGCTACACCTTC.

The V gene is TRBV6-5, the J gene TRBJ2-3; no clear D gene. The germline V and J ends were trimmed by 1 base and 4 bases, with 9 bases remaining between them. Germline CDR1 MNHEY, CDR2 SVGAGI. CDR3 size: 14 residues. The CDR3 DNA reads TGTGCCAGCAGTTACTTCCCCGGGTCAGATACGCAGTATTTT. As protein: CASSYFPGSDTQYF.

The CDR3 nucleotides read TGTGCCAGCTCTAGGGGCAGCAATCAGCCCCAGCATTTT. This translates into CASSRGSNQPQHF. The chain uses TRBV6-5 and TRBJ1-5; D may be TRBD1 (5 bases). The V gene's germline CDR1 is MNHEY and CDR2 SVGAGI. V was clipped by 8 bases and J by 1 base, with 9 bases between them. This CDR3 is 13 amino acids long.

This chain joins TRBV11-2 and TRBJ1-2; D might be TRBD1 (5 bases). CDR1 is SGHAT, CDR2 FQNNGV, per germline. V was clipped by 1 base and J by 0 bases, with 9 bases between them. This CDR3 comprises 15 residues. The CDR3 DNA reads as TGTGCCAGCAGCTTAGCGTCCAGGGCTAACTATGGCTACACCTTC. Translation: CASSLASRANYGYTF.

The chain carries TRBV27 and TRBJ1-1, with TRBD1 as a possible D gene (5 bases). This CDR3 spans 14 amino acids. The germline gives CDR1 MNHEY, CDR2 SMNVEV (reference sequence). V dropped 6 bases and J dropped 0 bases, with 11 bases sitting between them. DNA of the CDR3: TGTGCCAGCAGACAGGACCTTATGAACACTGAAGCTTTCTTT. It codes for CASRQDLMNTEAFF.

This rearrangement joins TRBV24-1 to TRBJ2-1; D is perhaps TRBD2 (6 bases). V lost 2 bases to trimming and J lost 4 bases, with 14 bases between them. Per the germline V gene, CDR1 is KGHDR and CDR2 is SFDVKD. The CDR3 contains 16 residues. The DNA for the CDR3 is TGTGCCACCAGTGATTCCGCCGGGGGACGATACAATGAGCAGTTCTTC. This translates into CATSDSAGGRYNEQFF.

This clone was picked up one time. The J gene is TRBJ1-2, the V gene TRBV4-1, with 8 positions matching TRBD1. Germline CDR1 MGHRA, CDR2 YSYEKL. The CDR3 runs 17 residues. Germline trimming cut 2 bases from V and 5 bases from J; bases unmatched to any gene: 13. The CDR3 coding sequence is TGCGCCAGCAGCCAACCCTCGGACAGGGTCGGTCGTTATGGCTACACCTTC. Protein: CASSQPSDRVGRYGYTF.